The 23 T cell receptor beta chains presented below share a single source sample, sequenced in a study of blood T cell repertoires in COVID-19. Clones were sequenced by immunoSEQ multiplex PCR, and TCRdb holds only the in-frame ones, with some missing. The data show fewer than 400,000 clones, around 87% seen once. Sequenced material: peripheral blood. These receptors were obtained from a human donor in a cohort sampled during active COVID-19.

V gene TRBV7-2 combines with J gene TRBJ1-2, with a possible D match to TRBD1 (5 bases). From germline, CDR1 is SGHTA and CDR2 FQGNSA. V shed 1 base and J shed 1 base, with 7 bases lying between them. There are 14 residues in the CDR3. The CDR3 is CASSLGQLNYGYTF. CDR3 nucleotides: TGTGCCAGCAGCTTAGGACAGCTTAACTATGGCTACACCTTC.

The V call is TRBV28, the J call TRBJ1-2, with D uncertain. The length of the CDR3 is 13 residues. Germline-derived CDR1 and CDR2 are MDHEN and SYDVKM. The ends were cut back, 8 bases at V and 0 bases at J, with 10 bases in the middle. The CDR3 protein is CASEAEANYGYTF. DNA for the CDR3: TGTGCCAGCGAGGCAGAAGCTAACTATGGCTACACCTTC.

J is TRBJ1-4 and V is TRBV2, with no clear D. CDR1 is SNHLY and CDR2 is FYNNEI in the germline V gene. Trimming took off 1 base at V and 7 bases at J, with 16 bases between the two ends. This CDR3 has 16 amino acids. CDR3 loop: CASSEEVDPGGEKLFF. DNA of the CDR3: TGTGCCAGCAGTGAAGAGGTTGACCCAGGAGGTGAAAAACTGTTTTTT.

This clone appeared a single time. This CDR3 reads CASSRTDNTEAFF. The CDR3 bases are TGTGCCAGCAGCAGAACAGATAACACTGAAGCTTTCTTT. The rearrangement joins TRBV7-8 to TRBJ1-1; no firm D call. The V and J ends lost 5 bases and 2 bases respectively, with 9 bases between them. The CDR3 is 13 amino acids. From germline, CDR1 is SGHVS and CDR2 FQNEAQ.

The V call is TRBV6-5, the J call TRBJ1-4; tentatively, D is TRBD1 (6 bases). CDR3 length equals 15 residues. CDR1 MNHEY and CDR2 SVGAGI come from the germline V gene. Trimming cost V 4 bases and J 5 bases, with 14 bases left between them. The CDR3 DNA reads TGTGCCAGCAGTTTGCGGCCACAGGGCAATGAAAAACTGTTTTTT. Translation: CASSLRPQGNEKLFF.

The CDR3 loop is CARRDGRGRETQYF. CDR3 DNA: TGTGCCAGAAGGGATGGAAGGGGGCGGGAGACCCAGTACTTC. This rearrangement joins TRBV5-3 to TRBJ2-5, with 7 bases fitting TRBD1. TRBV5-3 is annotated as an ORF whose role is uncertain. With V trimmed by 5 bases and J by 5 bases, 9 bases remained unmatched. The CDR3 spans 14 residues.

The CDR3 DNA reads TGTGCCAGCAGCTTAGAGCTTGATGGCTACACCTTC. The encoded protein is CASSLELDGYTF. The V and J genes are TRBV7-9 and TRBJ1-2; unclear D gene. Deletions cut 1 base from V and 6 bases from J, with 6 bases between. CDR3 length: 12 amino acids. The V gene's germline CDR1 is SEHNR and CDR2 FQNEAQ (reference sequence). Filled out from reference TRBV7-9 and TRBJ1-2, the complete variable domain reads DTGVSQNPRHKITKRGQNVTFRCDPISEHNRLYWYRQTLGQGPEFLTYFQNEAQLEKSRLLSDRFSAERPKGSFSTLEIQRTEQGDSAMYLCASSLELDGYTFGSGTRLTVV.

The J gene is TRBJ1-5, the V gene TRBV2, with D tentatively TRBD1 (6 bases). This CDR3 has 14 residues. Germline lookup yields CDR1 SNHLY and CDR2 FYNNEI. With 8 bases removed from V and 4 bases from J, the gap between germline ends came to 15 bases. CDR3 DNA: TGTGCCAGCCTATCGGGGGGCCTGAATCAGCCCCAGCATTTT. Protein: CASLSGGLNQPQHF.

The chain couples TRBV30 to TRBJ1-4; 10 bases match TRBD1. Losses at the gene ends were 3 bases for V and 5 bases for J; bases not matched to a gene: 0. Looked up from germline, CDR1 is GTSNPN and CDR2 is SVGIG (reference sequence). The CDR3 extends over 13 amino acids. In DNA, the CDR3 is TGTGCCTGGAGGGGACAGGGGAATGAAAAACTGTTTTTT. It codes for CAWRGQGNEKLFF.

This clone was seen a single time. This chain uses TRBV9 with TRBJ2-7; tentative D call: TRBD1 (6 bases). Trimming pared 0 bases from V and 7 bases from J, leaving 20 bases between. The CDR3 has 16 amino acids. Germline CDR1 reads SGDLS; CDR2 reads YYNGEE. The CDR3 nucleotides are TGTGCCAGCAGCGTAGGAGGACGAGCAGGGGTGGGTGAGCAGTACTTC. Translating gives CASSVGGRAGVGEQYF.

V and J are TRBV30 and TRBJ1-6; D not resolved. The length of the CDR3 is 14 residues. With 0 bases removed from V and 12 bases from J, the gap between germline ends came to 15 bases. Germline V gene data show CDR1 as GTSNPN and CDR2 as SVGIG (reference sequence). The CDR3 loop is CAWSVLEGSEPLHF. The CDR3 region has the DNA TGTGCCTGGAGTGTACTGGAGGGATCGGAACCCCTCCACTTT.

The V call is TRBV19, the J call TRBJ2-7, with D perhaps TRBD2 (6 bases). This CDR3 spans 15 amino acids. Germline values: CDR1 LNHDA, CDR2 SQIVND (reference sequence). V gave up 1 base and J gave up 5 bases, with 15 bases separating them. The CDR3 DNA reads TGTGCCAGTAGTATAGCTACGGAGGGTTCGGACGAGCAGTACTTC. It encodes CASSIATEGSDEQYF.

J is TRBJ2-7 and V is TRBV21-1; the table gives TRBD1 as D, unverified against the DNA. TRBV21-1 constitutes a pseudogene. The CDR3 sequence is 17 residues long. CDR3: CASSKPRTGWGPYEQYF. Here the CDR3 DNA reads TGTGCCAGCAGCAAACCTCGTACAGGGTGGGGACCATACGAGCAGTACTTC.

The chain combines TRBV5-5 with TRBJ1-2; weak D call: TRBD1 (5 bases). Trimming took 5 bases from V and 8 from J, leaving 16 bases between them. This CDR3 has 13 amino acids. Germline V lookup: CDR1 SGHKS, CDR2 YYEKEE (reference sequence). The DNA for the CDR3 is TGTGCCAGCAGGCGCGGGGGGAGCTGGGGCTACACCTTC. Translated: CASRRGGSWGYTF.

The CDR3 reads CASRAGLALETQYF. DNA of the CDR3: TGTGCCAGCAGAGCGGGACTAGCGTTGGAGACCCAGTACTTC. The chain is built from TRBV5-4 and TRBJ2-5; 10 bases line up with TRBD2. The CDR3 spans 14 residues. From germline, CDR1 is SGHNT and CDR2 YYREEE (reference sequence). Trimming cost V 5 bases and J 5 bases; bases outside gene matches: 6.

This chain uses TRBV25-1 with TRBJ2-1; TRBD2 aligns across 16 bases. Unmatched junction bases numbered 5, after V lost 5 bases and J lost 7 bases. Germline lookup yields CDR1 MGHDK and CDR2 SYGVNS. The CDR3 spans 16 residues. This CDR3 reads CASSSPGLAGGNEQFF. The CDR3 DNA reads as TGTGCCAGCAGTTCCCCGGGACTAGCGGGGGGGAATGAGCAGTTCTTC.

The chain employs TRBV29-1 and TRBJ2-3; 10 nucleotides align to TRBD2. This CDR3 has 16 amino acids. V dropped 7 bases and J dropped 5; count of bases not matched to a gene: 15. Germline CDR1 is SQVTM and CDR2 is ANQGSEA. The CDR3 nucleotides are TGCAGCGCCGGCAGGCCTACTAGCGGGGTTAGAGATACGCAGTATTTT. This translates into CSAGRPTSGVRDTQYF.

This clone appeared once. V usage is TRBV5-1 and J usage is TRBJ2-1; 12 bases map to TRBD2. Germline V lookup: CDR1 SGHRS, CDR2 YFSETQ. This CDR3 contains 14 residues. V shed 4 bases, J shed 14 bases, and the junction held 10 bases outside the gene matches. The CDR3 sequence is CASSRTSGAPVKFF. The DNA of the CDR3 is TGCGCCAGCAGCCGGACTAGCGGGGCCCCCGTCAAGTTCTTC.

This clone was recorded a few times. The CDR3 loop reads CASGLANLAASTDTQYF. The CDR3 DNA sequence: TGTGCTAGTGGTTTGGCCAACCTAGCGGCTAGCACAGATACGCAGTATTTT. The chain links TRBV12-5 to TRBJ2-3, with TRBD2 matching over 7 bases. The CDR3 has 17 amino acids. V lost 1 base and J lost 0; bases outside the gene matches: 7. Germline V CDR1 and CDR2: LGHNT, FRNRAP.

The chain combines TRBV29-1 with TRBJ1-4, with 8 bases fitting TRBD1. This CDR3 spans 15 amino acids. CDR1 is SQVTM and CDR2 is ANQGSEA in the germline V gene. The V gene end was trimmed by 1 base and the J gene end by 5 bases; junction bases not matched to a gene: 6. The CDR3 nucleotides read TGCAGCGTTGAAGTTCTGGGACAGGAGAATGAAAAACTGTTTTTT. Its protein is CSVEVLGQENEKLFF.

The chain carries TRBV21-1 and TRBJ2-2; the table's D call, TRBD2, has no DNA check behind it. TRBV21-1 is reported as a pseudogene. CDR3 length equals 15 residues. CDR3 region: CASSILAGRGGELFF. For the CDR3, the DNA is TGTGCCAGCAGCATCTTAGCGGGACGGGGCGGGGAGCTGTTTTTT.

The chain has TRBV7-8 and TRBJ2-7; D possibly corresponds to TRBD2 (5 bases). V gave up 4 bases and J gave up 0 bases, with 13 bases separating them. The CDR3 has 15 residues. Germline V CDR1 and CDR2: SGHVS, FQNEAQ. The CDR3 loop reads CASSSGLNPSYEQYF. CDR3 DNA sequence: TGTGCCAGCAGCTCCGGACTTAACCCCTCCTACGAGCAGTACTTC.

This clone was observed a single time. This chain joins TRBV3-1 (or the pseudogene TRBV3-2) and TRBJ2-1, with 10 bases matching TRBD2. Germline V gene data show CDR1 as LGHDT and CDR2 as YNNKEL (reference sequence). This CDR3 spans 14 amino acids. Losses at the gene ends were 4 bases for V and 8 bases for J; bases not matched to a gene: 5. CDR3: CASSPSGSGDEQFF. CDR3 in DNA: TGTGCCAGCAGCCCTAGCGGGAGTGGCGATGAGCAGTTCTTC.